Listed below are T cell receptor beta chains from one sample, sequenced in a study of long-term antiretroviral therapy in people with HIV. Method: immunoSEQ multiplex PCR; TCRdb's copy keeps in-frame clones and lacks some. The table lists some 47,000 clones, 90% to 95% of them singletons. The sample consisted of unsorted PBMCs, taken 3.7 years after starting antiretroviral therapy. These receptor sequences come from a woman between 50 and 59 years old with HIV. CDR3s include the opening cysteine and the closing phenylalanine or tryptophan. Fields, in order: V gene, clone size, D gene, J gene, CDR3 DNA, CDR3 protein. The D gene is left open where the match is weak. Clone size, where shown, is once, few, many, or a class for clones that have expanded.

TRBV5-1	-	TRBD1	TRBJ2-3	TGCGCCAGCAACAGAGGACAGGGTCGCACAGATACGCAGTATTTT	CASNRGQGRTDTQYF
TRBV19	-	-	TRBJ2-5	TGTGCCAGTAGTATTGGACAGCCGCAAGAGACCCAGTACTTC	CASSIGQPQETQYF
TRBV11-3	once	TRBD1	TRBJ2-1	TGTGCCAGCAGCTACAGGGGTCTCGGATACAATGAGCAGTTCTTC	CASSYRGLGYNEQFF
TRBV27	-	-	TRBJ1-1	TGTGCCAGCAGTTCGGGGGGCACTGAAGCTTTCTTT	CASSSGGTEAFF
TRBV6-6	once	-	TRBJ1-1	TGTGCCAGCAGTTACGAGGGATCCACTGAAGCTTTCTTT	CASSYEGSTEAFF
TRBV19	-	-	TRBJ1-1	TGTGCCAGTATCAATACGGGGAACACTGAAGCTTTCTTT	CASINTGNTEAFF
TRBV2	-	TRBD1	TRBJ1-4	TGTGCCAGCAACCTGGGACAGACTAATGAAAAACTGTTTTTT	CASNLGQTNEKLFF
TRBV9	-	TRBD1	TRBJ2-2	TGTGCCAGCAGCGTAGATATAGGGGGCTCCGGGGAGCTGTTTTTT	CASSVDIGGSGELFF
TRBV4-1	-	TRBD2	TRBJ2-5	TGCGCCAGCAGCCAAAGCGGGGGCGGGGAGACCCAGTACTTC	CASSQSGGGETQYF
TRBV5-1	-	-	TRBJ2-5	TGCGCCAGCAGCTTGGAGGGCGGAGCGGAGACCCAGTACTTC	CASSLEGGAETQYF
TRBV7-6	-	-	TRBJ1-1	TGTGCCAGCAGCGTAGTTGGCTCGGACGAAGCTTTCTTT	CASSVVGSDEAFF
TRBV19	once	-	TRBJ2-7	TGTGCCAGTAGGCAGACAGAGGTCCACGAGCAGTACTTC	CASRQTEVHEQYF
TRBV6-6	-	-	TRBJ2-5	TGTGCCAGCAGTCGACCCCTCGGGGAGACCCAGTACTTC	CASSRPLGETQYF
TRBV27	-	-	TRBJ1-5	TGTGCCAGTGGACTGGGAGGTCAGCCCCAGCATTTT	CASGLGGQPQHF
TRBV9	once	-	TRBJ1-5	TGTGCCAGCAGCGTAGGTATCAATCAGCCCCAGCATTTT	CASSVGINQPQHF
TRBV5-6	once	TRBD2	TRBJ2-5	TGTGCCAGCAGCCCTCCGGGGGGGCTATCAGAGACCCAGTACTTC	CASSPPGGLSETQYF
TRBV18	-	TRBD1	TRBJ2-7	TGTGCCAGCTTGGGGTATGGACAGGGATCGGCCGAGCAGTACTTC	CASLGYGQGSAEQYF
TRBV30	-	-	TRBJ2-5	TGTGCCTGGAGTGTACCGCGGCTCGAAGAGACCCAGTACTTC	CAWSVPRLEETQYF
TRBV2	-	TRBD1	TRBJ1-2	TGTGCCAGCAGTGGGGACAGGGGTAACTATGGCTACACCTTC	CASSGDRGNYGYTF
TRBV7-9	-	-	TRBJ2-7	TGTGCCAGCAGCCCTAGCAGAGGATGGGAAAGAGGGGACTACGAGCAGTACTTC	CASSPSRGWERGDYEQYF